A selection of T cell receptor beta chains follows, all from one sample in a study of blood T cell repertoires in COVID-19. The protocol was immunoSEQ multiplex PCR, while the TCRdb copy is restricted to in-frame clones and leaves out a portion. The repertoire holds 35,000 to 55,000 clones, about 88% seen once, with around 15% in the top ten. Sequenced material: peripheral blood. The source is a man aged 65 to 79 with active COVID-19. Both conserved end residues are part of each CDR3. The D gene is left open where the match is weak. Part of the rows lack a size; the others show once, few, many or a class for expanded clones.

clone size,J gene,D gene,V gene,CDR3 DNA,CDR3 protein
.,TRBJ2-3,.,TRBV11-1,TGTGCCAGCAGCTCAACCGGGGGAACAGATACGCAGTATTTT,CASSSTGGTDTQYF
.,TRBJ1-4,TRBD1,TRBV7-9,TGTGCCAGCAGCCGTGGGGGACAGAACGAAAAACTGTTTTTT,CASSRGGQNEKLFF
.,TRBJ2-1,TRBD2,TRBV5-4,TGTGCCAGCAGCTTGGCCGGTATGGCGGCTAGCGGGGGCCCGTTGTTCTTC,CASSLAGMAASGGPLFF
few,TRBJ2-5,.,TRBV11-2,TGTGCCAGCAGCTCCACGACAGTCTACCAAGAGACCCAGTACTTC,CASSSTTVYQETQYF
.,TRBJ2-7,TRBD1,TRBV5-1,TGCGCCAGCAGTCACGCAGCCCAGGGGGCGTCCTACGAGCAGTACTTC,CASSHAAQGASYEQYF
.,TRBJ2-3,.,TRBV7-6,TGTGCCAGCAGCTTAGCCGAGGGGGTGGCAGATACGCAGTATTTT,CASSLAEGVADTQYF
.,TRBJ1-3,.,TRBV7-5,TGTGCCAGAAGCTTAGAGGGCCGGGGAGTCTCTGGAAACACCATATATTTT,CARSLEGRGVSGNTIYF
.,TRBJ2-7,.,TRBV10-3,TGTGCCATCAGCGTGGACAGAGGGGGAGTACGGGAGCAGTACTTC,CAISVDRGGVREQYF
.,TRBJ2-7,TRBD1,TRBV5-1,TGCGCCAGCAGCTTGGCCACCGGGACAGGGTTACACGAGCAGTACTTC,CASSLATGTGLHEQYF
.,TRBJ1-2,.,TRBV18,TGTGCCAGCTCCCCGAATTATCAGGGCGGCTACACCTTC,CASSPNYQGGYTF
.,TRBJ2-2,.,TRBV7-9,TGTGCCAGCAGCGACCTGGGCGGGTCCGGGGAGCTGTTTTTT,CASSDLGGSGELFF
.,TRBJ1-3,.,TRBV18,TGTGCCAGCTCACCAGCGGGTGGGGTAAACACCATATATTTT,CASSPAGGVNTIYF
.,TRBJ1-2,.,TRBV20-1,TGCAGTGCTAGTAGCAACTATGGCTACACCTTC,CSASSNYGYTF
.,TRBJ2-5,.,TRBV18,TGTGCCAGCTCACCCCGGGGCCAAGAGACCCAGTACTTC,CASSPRGQETQYF
.,TRBJ1-5,.,TRBV28,TGTGCCAGCAGCCTGAACAGGGACAATCAGCCCCAGCATTTT,CASSLNRDNQPQHF
.,TRBJ1-6,.,TRBV6-6,TGTGCCAGCAGTTACTCCGGGGGGGTCCACTTACCCCTCCACTTT,CASSYSGGVHLPLHF
.,TRBJ2-3,TRBD1,TRBV7-9,TGTGCCAGCAGGCTGGACAGGGGGCTCAACACAGATACGCAGTATTTT,CASRLDRGLNTDTQYF
.,TRBJ1-2,.,TRBV9,TGTGCCAGCAGCGTGTATGGAGGGGAAATCGGATATGGCTACACCTTC,CASSVYGGEIGYGYTF
.,TRBJ1-2,TRBD1,TRBV6-1,TGTGCCAGCAGTGATTCGAGGACAGGGATAAGGGCTCGGGGCTACACCTTC,CASSDSRTGIRARGYTF
.,TRBJ2-4,TRBD1,TRBV7-2,TGTGCCAGCAGCTTAGCCCGGGGACAGCTAGCCAAAAACATTCAGTACTTC,CASSLARGQLAKNIQYF
.,TRBJ2-3,TRBD1,TRBV3-1/TRBV3-2,TGTGCCAGCAGCCAACCAGAACAGGGGGCTAGCACAGATACGCAGTATTTT,CASSQPEQGASTDTQYF
.,TRBJ2-7,TRBD1,TRBV24-1,TGTGCCACCAGTGAGAAGGGGACAGTCTCCTACGAGCAGTACTTC,CATSEKGTVSYEQYF
.,TRBJ1-1,TRBD1,TRBV11-1,TGTGCCAGCAGCCCAAGGCCCCAGGGGGCGAACACTGAAGCTTTCTTT,CASSPRPQGANTEAFF
once,TRBJ2-2,.,TRBV2,TGTGCCAGCAGTGAACGTCAGGGGACCACCGGGGAGCTGTTTTTT,CASSERQGTTGELFF
.,TRBJ2-7,.,TRBV10-3,TGTGCCATCAGTGGGGGGGGACAGGCGAGCTCCTACGAGCAGTACTTC,CAISGGGQASSYEQYF
.,TRBJ2-3,TRBD2,TRBV19,TGTGCCAGTAGTAGGGGACTAGCGGGGTTTACAGATACGCAGTATTTT,CASSRGLAGFTDTQYF
.,TRBJ1-2,.,TRBV6-5,TGTGCCAGCAGTTATGGACAGATCAGCTATGGCTACACCTTC,CASSYGQISYGYTF
.,TRBJ2-1,.,TRBV5-1,TGCGCCAGCAGCTTCTCGGCAGGCCCTCTTGGGGAGCAGTTCTTC,CASSFSAGPLGEQFF
.,TRBJ2-7,TRBD1,TRBV4-2,TGTGCCAGCAGCCAAGGCCGGGACAGCTCCTACGAGCAGTACTTC,CASSQGRDSSYEQYF
.,TRBJ1-6,.,TRBV7-8,TGTGCCAGCAGCTTAGGAGTCGAGGGAGGGTTGGGCTCACCCCTCCACTTT,CASSLGVEGGLGSPLHF
.,TRBJ2-1,TRBD2,TRBV7-2,TGTGCCAGCAGCTTAGCGTCTAGCGGGGGGTCCAATGAGCAGTTCTTC,CASSLASSGGSNEQFF
.,TRBJ2-3,TRBD2,TRBV9,TGTGCCAGCAGCGTACGGACTAGCGAGGATACGCAGTATTTT,CASSVRTSEDTQYF
.,TRBJ2-7,TRBD1,TRBV6-5,TGTGCCAGCAGTTCCGGGACAGAAACCTACGAGCAGTACTTC,CASSSGTETYEQYF
.,TRBJ2-7,.,TRBV2,TGTGCCAGCAGTGTATACGAGCAGTACTTC,CASSVYEQYF
.,TRBJ2-5,TRBD2,TRBV9,TGTGCCAGCAGCGTAGGACTAGCGGGGGGTCTCCCAGAGACCCAGTACTTC,CASSVGLAGGLPETQYF
.,TRBJ1-2,TRBD1,TRBV4-3,TGCGCCAGCAGCCAAGTGGGGACAGGGGCCCTTGGCTACACCTTC,CASSQVGTGALGYTF
.,TRBJ2-2,TRBD2,TRBV6-2/TRBV6-3,TGTGCCAGCAGTTACTCGACTCGCGGGGGGGCCAACACCGGGGAGCTGTTTTTT,CASSYSTRGGANTGELFF
.,TRBJ2-7,TRBD1,TRBV2,TGTGCCAGCGTCCGGGACAGGATATCCTACGAGCAGTACTTC,CASVRDRISYEQYF
once,TRBJ2-7,TRBD1,TRBV28,TGTGCCAGCAGAAGGGACAGGCCAGGCTCCTACGAGCAGTACTTC,CASRRDRPGSYEQYF
.,TRBJ2-5,.,TRBV5-1,TGCGCCAGCAGCTTGATTCCCACCGTAACTCAAGAGACCCAGTACTTC,CASSLIPTVTQETQYF